The sequence of this TCR beta chain was determined in a study of blood T cells in healthy people across ages. Turning to the study itself: Per two T cells, about one barcoded beta molecule was captured through template switching. Overall study findings and caveats: Donor CMV infection status was unknown, possibly confounding age-related changes in expanded clonotypes.

After removal of 1 base from V and 0 bases from J, the junction contained 3 bases not matched to a gene. Germline CDR1 reads SGHTA; CDR2 reads FQGTGA. CDR3 length: 16 residues. Details on this clonotype: Its target is unknown.

Using a J-beta primer mix together with a sample-barcoded 5' primer, a second PCR was run for roughly 7 to 11 cycles. One entry per CDR3 protein, called by TCRdb with MiXCR from the 5' RACE reads. The profile shows about a million distinct CDR3 sequences, less than 45% of them singletons. The sequence came from a man aged 18 to 29 in good health. The V gene is TRBV7-3, the J gene TRBJ2-1, with 7 bases matching TRBD2. What was sequenced was blood. Here the CDR3 reads CASSLIGGFSYNEQFF. CDR3 DNA: TGTGCCAGCAGCTTAATCGGGGGGTTCTCCTACAATGAGCAGTTCTTC. The complete variable domain, with remaining parts taken from reference TRBV7-3 and TRBJ2-1, reads GAGVSQTPSNKVTEKGKYVELRCDPISGHTALYWYRQSLGQGPEFLIYFQGTGAADDSGLPNDRFFAVRPEGSVSTLKIQRTERGDSAVYLCASSLIGGFSYNEQFFGPGTRLTVL.